This T cell receptor (beta chain) is from a study of T cells in localized non-small cell lung cancer. Points from the study as a whole: When the top 100 tumor clones were examined, a median approximately 59 of them also appeared in the adjacent lung, which was paired and uninvolved. A raised T cell density in blood coincided with lengthier overall survival.

Points on this clone: As yet, its antigen is unknown.

Germline CDR1 KGHSH, CDR2 LQKENI. The V end was cut by 2 bases, the J end by 2 bases, with 7 bases between. This CDR3 region has 15 residues. Libraries were prepared by immunoSEQ multiplex PCR; TCRdb keeps only in-frame clonotypes and omits some of them. The table lists tens of thousands of clones, more than 65% of them singletons. This specimen consisted of peripheral blood, obtained before any cancer treatment. J is TRBJ2-6 and V is TRBV18; D unclear. This TCR came from a male donor aged 60 or older with stage III squamous cell lung carcinoma. The CDR3 region has the DNA TGTGCCAGCTCACCAATTAGGGCTGGGGCCAACGTCCTGACTTTC. This sequence encodes CASSPIRAGANVLTF.